Included here is one TCR beta chain sequence, with context. As yet, its antigen is unknown. The data were obtained in a study of shared clonotypes between healthy human individuals. General study points: An expected dependence of interdonor clonotype sharing on sequencing depth was noted.

This CDR3 spans 14 amino acids. Per the germline V gene, CDR1 is GTSNPN and CDR2 is SVGIG (reference sequence). With 2 bases clipped from V and 1 base from J, the junction kept 3 bases outside the gene matches. Deep level was the assay's run setting. Only in-frame clones appear in the TCRdb table, and some are missing; sequencing was by immunoSEQ multiplex PCR. The sample includes around 1,000,000 clones, 70% to 85% of them seen just once. Source material: memory CD4+ T cells from PBMCs. As for subset: CD45RA-negative fraction. The TCR sequence derives from a young man in good health. Some clones in this sample may be carry-over from other donors' samples. The genes are TRBV30 and TRBJ1-1, with TRBD1 matching over 8 bases. The CDR3 loop reads CAWSITGGNTEAFF. CDR3 sequence (DNA): TGTGCCTGGAGTATAACAGGGGGGAACACTGAAGCTTTCTTT.